A single T cell receptor (beta chain) is shown here with its context. Its antigen is unknown. V shed 6 bases and J 6 bases; nucleotides not matched to a gene: 16. This CDR3 contains 17 residues. CDR1 and CDR2 (germline): LNHDA, SQIVND (reference sequence). Whereas donors were nominally healthy upon sampling, unrecorded immune exposures were probable. This entry belongs to a study of cytomegalovirus exposure and HLA in healthy donors. Points from the study as a whole: TCR beta V- and J-gene trimming, according to a later analysis, was linked to a missense DCLRE1C variant. Earlier analysis found most TCR beta V segments productive about 90% or about 30% of the time. Because they were indistinguishable, some V segments, including TRBV6-2 and TRBV6-3, were excluded.

In the PCR, 60 Vbeta and 13 Jbeta primers were used. Sequencing used immunoSEQ multiplex PCR; TCRdb keeps in-frame clones, though not all of them. In all, the sample yields about 42,000 clones. Sample: PBMCs. The TCR was taken from a man aged 30 to 39 in good health and CMV-seronegative. V and J are TRBV19 and TRBJ1-4; TRBD1 aligns across 7 bases. CDR3 nucleotides: TGTGCCAGTAGGAAACGCGGTGGCCCAGGGGGATATGAAAAACTGTTTTTT. It specifies CASRKRGGPGGYEKLFF.